This T cell receptor beta chain was profiled in a study of cytomegalovirus exposure and HLA in healthy donors. The CDR3 is 14 residues long. The germline CDR1 and CDR2 sequences are MNHEY and SMNVEV (reference sequence). V shed 3 bases and J 1 base; nucleotides not matched to a gene: 2. Notes on the study in general: Analyzed later, most CMV-associated TCR beta chains appeared HLA-restricted.

It was with 60 Vbeta and 13 Jbeta primers that the PCR ran. Profiled with immunoSEQ multiplex PCR; TCRdb holds only in-frame clones, not every one. The data contain over 30,000 clones, less than 85% of them singletons. A remark on this clone: The antigen remains unidentified.

This clonotype originated in a male donor in good health and CMV-seronegative. The sequenced material came from PBMCs. V is TRBV27 and J is TRBJ1-1, with 7 bases identical to TRBD1. CDR3 nucleotides: TGTGCCAGCAGTTTTGGGACAGCGAACACTGAAGCTTTCTTT. Protein sequence: CASSFGTANTEAFF.